Presented here are 7 T cell receptor beta chains from one specimen sequenced in a study of T cell responses to AZD1222 COVID-19 vaccine. Profiling relied on immunoSEQ multiplex PCR, and the TCRdb table lists in-frame clones only, not all of them. The sample lists approximately 120,000 clones; around 87% were seen once. Sequenced material: peripheral blood, taken 28 days after the second AZD1222 dose. The receptor set was obtained from an adult who received the AZD1222 COVID-19 vaccine.

The rearrangement uses TRBV11-2 and TRBJ2-2; the match to TRBD1 covers 7 bases. CDR1 and CDR2 from the germline V gene are SGHAT and FQNNGV. V dropped 4 bases and J dropped 4; count of bases not matched to a gene: 3. The CDR3 is made up of 14 amino acids. The DNA of the CDR3 is TGTGCCAGCAGCTCGGACAGGCCCACCGGGGAGCTGTTTTTT. Its translation is CASSSDRPTGELFF.

On this clone itself: The identical CDR3 is also encoded by other nucleotide sequences in the sample. This chain connects TRBV5-8 to TRBJ2-2; D unresolved. Per the germline V gene, CDR1 is SGHTS and CDR2 is YDEGEE. Trimming left V 0 bases short and J 5 bases short, with 8 bases between. The CDR3 consists of 14 residues. CDR3 region: CASSLGRGTGELFF. DNA of the CDR3: TGTGCCAGCAGCTTGGGGCGCGGAACCGGGGAGCTGTTTTTT.

The chain couples TRBV13 to TRBJ2-3; 7 bases agree with TRBD1. Unmatched junction bases numbered 5, after V lost 5 bases and J lost 6 bases. This CDR3 has 13 amino acids. Germline assignment: CDR1 PRHDT and CDR2 FYEKMQ (reference sequence). The DNA for the CDR3 is TGTGCCAGCAGCGCCCGACAGGGCGATACGCAGTATTTT. It yields the protein CASSARQGDTQYF.

There are a few counts of this clone. The V and J genes are TRBV30 and TRBJ1-6; D unresolved. The V end was cut by 8 bases, the J end by 0 bases, with 8 bases between. The V gene's germline CDR1 is GTSNPN and CDR2 SVGIG (reference sequence). The CDR3 has 13 residues. CDR3 sequence (DNA): TGTGCCGGCAGGAGCTCCTATAATTCACCCCTCCACTTT. This gives the protein CAGRSSYNSPLHF.

The V and J genes are TRBV6-5 and TRBJ1-5; no reliable D call. The CDR3 contains 12 residues. Between the trimmed V and J ends, which lost 7 bases and 7 bases, there was a span of 11 bases. Germline CDR1 and CDR2: MNHEY and SVGAGI. This chain's CDR3 is CASTQPEQPQHF. The CDR3 nucleotides are TGTGCCAGCACGCAACCCGAACAGCCCCAGCATTTT.

The chain links TRBV9 to TRBJ2-3; no definite D call. The germline gives CDR1 SGDLS, CDR2 YYNGEE. The CDR3 is 12 residues long. V was trimmed by 4 bases and J by 1 base, leaving 4 bases between them. CDR3 in amino acids: CASSSRTDTQYF. The DNA of the CDR3 is TGTGCCAGCAGCTCCCGCACAGATACGCAGTATTTT.

V and J are TRBV14 and TRBJ2-7, with 7 bases identical to TRBD2. V lost 3 bases and J lost 7; bases outside the gene matches: 12. The CDR3 is 15 amino acids. CDR1 is SGHDN and CDR2 is FVKESK in the germline V gene. The CDR3 DNA reads TGTGCCAGCAGCCAGGGCCCGGGACTACCCTCTGAGCAGTACTTC. Protein sequence: CASSQGPGLPSEQYF.